This TCR beta chain was retrieved from a study of CD4 T cell repertoires in COVID-19 (dated by TCRdb to about 2021). About the investigation overall: To analyze cross-reactivity, the CFSE-low cells were expanded with IL-2 for approximately 11 days and then labeled again and restimulated with spike proteins from other coronaviruses. The study characterized naturally processed CD4+ T cell responses to SARS-CoV-2 spike and nucleoprotein in COVID-19-recovered individuals, using TCR Vbeta sequencing to assess clonal composition. TCR Vbeta repertoire analysis of SARS-CoV-2-reactive T cells was conducted at the subset level in a few recovered individuals.

Points the paper makes about the study in general: Between roughly 7 and 27% of SARS-CoV-2 clonotypes were also found in SARS-CoV and/or HKU1 spike-stimulated secondary cultures, consistent with cross-reactivity. Several of the most expanded SARS-CoV-2-reactive clonotypes were shared between two or all three memory subsets, suggesting intraclonal diversification.

Libraries were built with the immunoSEQ multiplex PCR assay. Under the source paper's analysis protocol: Repertoire overlap between subsets was quantified using the Chao-Jaccard similarity index and counts of shared clonotypes. Entries here come from immuneACCESS through TCRdb and include only in-frame sequences with V and J called. Some clones fail to appear in such tables; in the studies checked, an unresolved V gene covers under half of the shortfall, and the cause of the remainder is unknown. V, J and clone size are those of that table, while D and trimming were read from the DNA. A total of approximately 75,000 clones appear in this sample, roughly four fifths of them only once. Together, the top ten hold 0.45% to 0.6% of the sample. The time point label, as the study defines it: sample from a COVID-19-recovered individual after infection. Patients who had recovered from mild-to-severe COVID-19 served as donors. Memory T cell samples that were not cultured were sequenced immediately after ex vivo isolation. CD4+ total memory, central memory, effector memory and circulating T follicular helper cells were isolated from peripheral blood mononuclear cells.

Taken from cysteine to phenylalanine, the CDR3 has 16 residues. Just the 48-base CDR3 DNA is kept, in frame starting at base 1. Germline trimming amounts to 6 bases on V and 8 bases on J, with 9 as the count of junction bases outside the gene matches. From the germline V gene, CDR1 is KGHSH and CDR2 is LQKENI. As concerns this clone: The clone's antigen remains unknown. No much larger clone exists at a distance of one base, and base qualities are not known.

This clonotype originated in a human donor who had COVID-19. Recombination connected TRBV18 to TRBJ2-1, with TRBD2 matching 14 junction bases. The sequencing here drew on CD4+ T cells from peripheral blood, taken after recovery from COVID-19. This receptor carries the CDR3 CASSRGTSGRLDEQFF. The DNA sequence reads TGTGCCAGCTCCCGCGGGACTAGCGGGAGACTCGATGAGCAGTTCTTC.